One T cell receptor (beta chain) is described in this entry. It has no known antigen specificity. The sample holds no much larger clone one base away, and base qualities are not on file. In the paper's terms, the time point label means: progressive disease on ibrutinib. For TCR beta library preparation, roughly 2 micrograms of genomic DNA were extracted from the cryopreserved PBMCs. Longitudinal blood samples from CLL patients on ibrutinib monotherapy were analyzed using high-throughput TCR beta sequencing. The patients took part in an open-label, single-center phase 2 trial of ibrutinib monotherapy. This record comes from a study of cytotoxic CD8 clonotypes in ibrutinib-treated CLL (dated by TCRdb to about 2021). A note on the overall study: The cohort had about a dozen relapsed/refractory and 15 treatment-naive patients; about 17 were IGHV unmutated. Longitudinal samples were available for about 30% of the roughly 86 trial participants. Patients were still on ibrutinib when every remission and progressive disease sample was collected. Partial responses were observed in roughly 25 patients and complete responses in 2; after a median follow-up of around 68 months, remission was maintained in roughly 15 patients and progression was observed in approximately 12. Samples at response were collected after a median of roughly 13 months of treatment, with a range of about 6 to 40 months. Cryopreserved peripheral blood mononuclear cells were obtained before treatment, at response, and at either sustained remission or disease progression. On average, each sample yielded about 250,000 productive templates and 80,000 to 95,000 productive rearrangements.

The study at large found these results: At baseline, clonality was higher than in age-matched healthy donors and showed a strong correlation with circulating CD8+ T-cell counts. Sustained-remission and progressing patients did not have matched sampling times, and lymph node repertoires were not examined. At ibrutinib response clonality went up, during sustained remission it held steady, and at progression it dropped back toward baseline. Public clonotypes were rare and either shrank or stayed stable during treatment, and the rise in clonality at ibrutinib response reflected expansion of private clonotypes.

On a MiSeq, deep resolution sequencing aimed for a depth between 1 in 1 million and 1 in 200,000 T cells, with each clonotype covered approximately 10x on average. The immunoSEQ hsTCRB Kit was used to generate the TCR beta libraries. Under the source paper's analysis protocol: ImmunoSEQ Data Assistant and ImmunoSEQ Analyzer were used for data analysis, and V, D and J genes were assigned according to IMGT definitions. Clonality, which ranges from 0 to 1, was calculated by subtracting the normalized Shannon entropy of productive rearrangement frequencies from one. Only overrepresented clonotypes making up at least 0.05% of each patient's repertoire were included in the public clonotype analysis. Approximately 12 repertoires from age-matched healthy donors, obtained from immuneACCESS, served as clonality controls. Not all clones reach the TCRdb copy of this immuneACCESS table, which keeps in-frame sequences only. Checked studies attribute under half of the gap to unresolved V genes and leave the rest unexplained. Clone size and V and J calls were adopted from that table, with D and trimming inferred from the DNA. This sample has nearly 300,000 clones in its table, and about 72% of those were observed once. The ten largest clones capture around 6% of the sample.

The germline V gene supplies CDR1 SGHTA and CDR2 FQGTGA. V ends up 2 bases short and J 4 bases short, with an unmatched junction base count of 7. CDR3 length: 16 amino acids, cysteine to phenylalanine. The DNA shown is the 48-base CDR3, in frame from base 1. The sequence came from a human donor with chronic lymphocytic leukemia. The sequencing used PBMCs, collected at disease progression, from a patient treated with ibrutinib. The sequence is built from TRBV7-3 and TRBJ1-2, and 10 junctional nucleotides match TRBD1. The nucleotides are TGTGCCAGCAGCTTAGCCTCGGGACAGGGGAGCTATGGCTACACCTTC. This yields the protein CASSLASGQGSYGYTF.